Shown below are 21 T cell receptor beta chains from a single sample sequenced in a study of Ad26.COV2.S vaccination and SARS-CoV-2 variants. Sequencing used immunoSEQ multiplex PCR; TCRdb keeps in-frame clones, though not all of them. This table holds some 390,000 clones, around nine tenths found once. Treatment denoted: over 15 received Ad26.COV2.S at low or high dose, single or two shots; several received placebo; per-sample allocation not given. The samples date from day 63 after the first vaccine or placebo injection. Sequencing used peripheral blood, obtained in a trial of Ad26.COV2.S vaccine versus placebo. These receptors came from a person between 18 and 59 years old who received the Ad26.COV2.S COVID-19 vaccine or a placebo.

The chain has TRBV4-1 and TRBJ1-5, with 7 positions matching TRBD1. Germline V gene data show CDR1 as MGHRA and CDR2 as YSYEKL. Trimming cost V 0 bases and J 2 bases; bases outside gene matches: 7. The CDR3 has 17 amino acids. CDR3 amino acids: CASSQDKRDRGNQPQHF. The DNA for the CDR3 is TGCGCCAGCAGCCAAGATAAGCGAGACAGGGGCAATCAGCCCCAGCATTTT.

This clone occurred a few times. The CDR3 spells CATSDSNNEQFF. CDR3 DNA sequence: TGTGCCACCAGCGACAGTAACAATGAGCAGTTCTTC. The chain is built from TRBV24-1 and TRBJ2-1; possible D gene TRBD1, 5 bases. V was shortened by 7 bases and J by 5 bases, with 8 bases between the two germline ends. In germline, CDR1 is KGHDR, CDR2 SFDVKD. The CDR3 runs 12 residues.

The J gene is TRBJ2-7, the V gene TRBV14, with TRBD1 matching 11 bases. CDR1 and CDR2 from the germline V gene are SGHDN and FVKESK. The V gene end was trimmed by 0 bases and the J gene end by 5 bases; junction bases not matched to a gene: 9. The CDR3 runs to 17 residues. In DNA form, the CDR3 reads TGTGCCAGCAGCCAAGATGTGGGGACAGGGGGGGTCCACGAGCAGTACTTC. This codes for CASSQDVGTGGVHEQYF.

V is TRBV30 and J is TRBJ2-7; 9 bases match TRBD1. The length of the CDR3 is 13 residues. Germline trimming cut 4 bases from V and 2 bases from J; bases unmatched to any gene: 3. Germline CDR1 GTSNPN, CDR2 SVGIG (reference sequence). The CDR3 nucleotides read TGTGCCTGGACAGGACAGGGGCCCTACGAGCAGTACTTC. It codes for CAWTGQGPYEQYF.

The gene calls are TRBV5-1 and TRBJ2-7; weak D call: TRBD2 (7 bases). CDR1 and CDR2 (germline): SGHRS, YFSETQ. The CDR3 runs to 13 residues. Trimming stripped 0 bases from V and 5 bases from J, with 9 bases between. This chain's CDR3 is CASSLGGGDEQYF. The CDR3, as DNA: TGCGCCAGCAGCTTGGGCGGGGGCGACGAGCAGTACTTC. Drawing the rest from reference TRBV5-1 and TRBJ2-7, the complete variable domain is KAGVTQTPRYLIKTRGQQVTLSCSPISGHRSVSWYQQTPGQGLQFLFEYFSETQRNKGNFPGRFSGRQFSNSRSEMNVSTLELGDSALYLCASSLGGGDEQYFGPGTRLTVT.

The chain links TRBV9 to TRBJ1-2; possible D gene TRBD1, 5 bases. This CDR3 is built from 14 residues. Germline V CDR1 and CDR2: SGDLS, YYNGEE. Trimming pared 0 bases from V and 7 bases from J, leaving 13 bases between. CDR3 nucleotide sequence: TGTGCCAGCAGCGTAGAGTCAGGGATTAGTGGCTACACCTTC. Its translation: CASSVESGISGYTF.

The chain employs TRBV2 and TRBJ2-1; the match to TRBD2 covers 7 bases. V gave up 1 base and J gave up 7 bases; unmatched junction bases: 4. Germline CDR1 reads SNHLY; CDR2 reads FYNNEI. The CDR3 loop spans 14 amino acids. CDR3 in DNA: TGTGCCAGCAGTGAAGGGAGGACTAGAAATGAGCAGTTCTTC. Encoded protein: CASSEGRTRNEQFF.

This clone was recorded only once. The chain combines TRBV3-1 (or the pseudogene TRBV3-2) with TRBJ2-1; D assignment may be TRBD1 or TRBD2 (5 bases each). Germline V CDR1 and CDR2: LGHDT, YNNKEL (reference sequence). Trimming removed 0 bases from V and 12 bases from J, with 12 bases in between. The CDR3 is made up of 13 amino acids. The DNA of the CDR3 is TGTGCCAGCAGCCAAGATCGCTCCGGGACGCAGTTCTTC. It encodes CASSQDRSGTQFF.

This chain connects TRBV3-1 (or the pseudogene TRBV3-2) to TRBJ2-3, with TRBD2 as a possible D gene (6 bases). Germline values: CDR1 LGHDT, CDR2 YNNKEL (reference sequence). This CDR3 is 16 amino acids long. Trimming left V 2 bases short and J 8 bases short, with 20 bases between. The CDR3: CASSQCLEAGGSTQYF. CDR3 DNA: TGTGCCAGCAGCCAATGCCTGGAGGCCGGGGGAAGTACGCAGTATTTT.

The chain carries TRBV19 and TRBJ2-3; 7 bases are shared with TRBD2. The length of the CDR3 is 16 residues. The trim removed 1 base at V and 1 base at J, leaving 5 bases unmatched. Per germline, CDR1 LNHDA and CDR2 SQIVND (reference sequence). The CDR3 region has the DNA TGTGCCAGTAGTATAGTTGCGGGAGCCCGCACAGATACGCAGTATTTT. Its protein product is CASSIVAGARTDTQYF.

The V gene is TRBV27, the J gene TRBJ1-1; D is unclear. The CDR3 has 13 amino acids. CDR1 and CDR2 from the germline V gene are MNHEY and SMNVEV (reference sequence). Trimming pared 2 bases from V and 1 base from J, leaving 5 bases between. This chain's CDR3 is CASSLVWNTEAFF. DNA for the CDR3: TGTGCCAGCAGTTTAGTTTGGAACACTGAAGCTTTCTTT.

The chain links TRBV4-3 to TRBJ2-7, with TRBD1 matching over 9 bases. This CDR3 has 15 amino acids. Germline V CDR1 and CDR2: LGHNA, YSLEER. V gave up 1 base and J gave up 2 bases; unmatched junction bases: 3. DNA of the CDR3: TGCGCCAGCAGCCAAGTGACAGGGGGAACCTACGAGCAGTACTTC. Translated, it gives CASSQVTGGTYEQYF.

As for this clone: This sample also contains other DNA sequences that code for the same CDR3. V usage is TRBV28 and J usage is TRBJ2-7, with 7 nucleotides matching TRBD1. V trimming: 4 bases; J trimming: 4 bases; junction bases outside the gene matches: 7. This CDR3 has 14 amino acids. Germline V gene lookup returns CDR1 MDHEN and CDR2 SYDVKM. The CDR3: CASSSGTEHYEQYF. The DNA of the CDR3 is TGTGCCAGCAGTTCCGGGACAGAACATTACGAGCAGTACTTC.

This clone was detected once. CDR3 region: CASSHRQDGELFF. CDR3 sequence (DNA): TGTGCCAGCAGCCACCGACAGGACGGGGAGCTGTTTTTT. The V call is TRBV3-1 (or the pseudogene TRBV3-2), the J call TRBJ2-2, with D perhaps TRBD1 (6 bases). V shed 3 bases and J shed 7 bases, with 9 bases lying between them. The germline CDR1 and CDR2 sequences are LGHDT and YNNKEL (reference sequence). The CDR3 consists of 13 residues.

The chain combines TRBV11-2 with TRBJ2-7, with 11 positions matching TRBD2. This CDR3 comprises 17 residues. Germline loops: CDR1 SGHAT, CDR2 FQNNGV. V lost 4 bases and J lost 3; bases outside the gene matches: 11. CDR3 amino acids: CASSWGAASGGFYEQYF. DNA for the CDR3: TGTGCCAGCAGCTGGGGTGCTGCTAGCGGGGGGTTCTACGAGCAGTACTTC.

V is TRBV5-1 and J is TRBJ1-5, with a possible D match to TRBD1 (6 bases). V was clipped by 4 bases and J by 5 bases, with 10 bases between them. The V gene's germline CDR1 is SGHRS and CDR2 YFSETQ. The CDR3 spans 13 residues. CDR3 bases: TGCGCCAGCAGCCAGACAGGCGATCAGCCCCAGCATTTT. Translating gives CASSQTGDQPQHF. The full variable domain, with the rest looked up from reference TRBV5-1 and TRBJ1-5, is KAGVTQTPRYLIKTRGQQVTLSCSPISGHRSVSWYQQTPGQGLQFLFEYFSETQRNKGNFPGRFSGRQFSNSRSEMNVSTLELGDSALYLCASSQTGDQPQHFGDGTRLSIL.

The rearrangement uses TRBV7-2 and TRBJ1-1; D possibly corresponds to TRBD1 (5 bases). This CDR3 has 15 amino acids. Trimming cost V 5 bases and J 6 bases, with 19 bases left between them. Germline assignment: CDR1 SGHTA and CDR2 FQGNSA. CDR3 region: CASSPTGAKVAEAFF. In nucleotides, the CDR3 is TGTGCCAGCAGCCCGACCGGGGCTAAGGTAGCTGAAGCTTTCTTT.

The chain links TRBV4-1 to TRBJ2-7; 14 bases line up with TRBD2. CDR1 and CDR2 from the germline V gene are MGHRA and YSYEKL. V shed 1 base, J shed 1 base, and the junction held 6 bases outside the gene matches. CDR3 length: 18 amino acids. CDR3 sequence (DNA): TGCGCCAGCAGCCAAGGGACTAGCGGGAGGATGGGGTCCTACGAGCAGTACTTC. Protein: CASSQGTSGRMGSYEQYF.

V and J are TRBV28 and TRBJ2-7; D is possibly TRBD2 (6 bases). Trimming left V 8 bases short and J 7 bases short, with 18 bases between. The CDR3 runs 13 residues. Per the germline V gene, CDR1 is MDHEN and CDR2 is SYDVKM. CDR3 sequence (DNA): TGTGCCAGCGTGCGGGGAGCTGCCCAAGAGCAGTACTTC. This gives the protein CASVRGAAQEQYF.

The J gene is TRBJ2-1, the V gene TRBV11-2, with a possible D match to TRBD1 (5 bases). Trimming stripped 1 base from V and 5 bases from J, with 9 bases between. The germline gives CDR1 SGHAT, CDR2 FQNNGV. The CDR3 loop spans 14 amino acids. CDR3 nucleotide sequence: TGTGCCAGCAGCTTAGGTCGGACACACAATGAGCAGTTCTTC. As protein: CASSLGRTHNEQFF. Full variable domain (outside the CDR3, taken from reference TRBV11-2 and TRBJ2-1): EAGVAQSPRYKIIEKRQSVAFWCNPISGHATLYWYQQILGQGPKLLIQFQNNGVVDDSQLPKDRFSAERLKGVDSTLKIQPAKLEDSAVYLCASSLGRTHNEQFFGPGTRLTVL.

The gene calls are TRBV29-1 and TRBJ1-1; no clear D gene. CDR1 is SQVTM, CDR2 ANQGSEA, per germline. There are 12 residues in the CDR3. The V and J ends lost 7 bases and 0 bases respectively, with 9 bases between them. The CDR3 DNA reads TGCAGCGCCCCTGGGGTGAACACTGAAGCTTTCTTT. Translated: CSAPGVNTEAFF.